This TCR beta chain was documented in a study of T cell changes during pregnancy in multiple sclerosis. Deletions cut 8 bases from V and 3 bases from J, with 15 bases between. The CDR3 runs 14 residues. The germline V gene encodes CDR1 SNHLY and CDR2 FYNNEI. Profiling relied on immunoSEQ multiplex PCR, and the TCRdb table lists in-frame clones only, not all of them. Of some 30,000 clones in the sample, 80% to 90% were seen once. The clonotype originates from a female donor with multiple sclerosis, enrolled in a pregnancy study. The sample consisted of CD8+ T cells from peripheral blood mononuclear cells, taken in the second trimester of pregnancy. The chain has TRBV2 and TRBJ2-3, with D tentatively TRBD1 (5 bases). The CDR3 here is CASAGQGLTDTQYF. The CDR3 DNA reads TGTGCCAGCGCTGGGCAGGGCCTTACAGATACGCAGTATTTT.